Listed below are T cell receptor beta chains from one sample, sequenced in a study of blood T cell repertoires in COVID-19. Assay used: immunoSEQ multiplex PCR; TCRdb lists only in-frame clones, some missing. The sample lists more than 75,000 clones; around 90% were seen once. Sequencing input: peripheral blood. Receptors were obtained from an elderly woman with acute or convalescent COVID-19. Both conserved end residues are part of each CDR3. A D gene is named only where the DNA matches it firmly. Some rows have no size entry. The others give once, few or many, or a class for an expanded clone.

NA | NA | TRBJ1-5 | TRBV3-1/TRBV3-2 | TGTGCCAGCAGCCAAGGTATGCGGGGGGGCTCCTTCTATCAGCCCCAGCATTTT | CASSQGMRGGSFYQPQHF
NA | NA | TRBJ2-3 | TRBV7-9 | TGTGCCAGCAGCCAAAGGGACACCCTACAGTATTTT | CASSQRDTLQYF
NA | NA | TRBJ2-1 | TRBV6-1 | TGTGCCAGCGGGGGGTTTGAAATGGGTGCTCAGTTCTTC | CASGGFEMGAQFF
TRBD1 | NA | TRBJ1-2 | TRBV12-3/TRBV12-4 | TGTGCCAGCAGTTCCGACAGGGAAGGCTACACCTTC | CASSSDREGYTF
TRBD2 | NA | TRBJ2-1 | TRBV11-2 | TGTGCCAGCAGCTTACGGCGGGCGGGAGGTCTTGAGCAGTTCTTC | CASSLRRAGGLEQFF
TRBD2 | NA | TRBJ2-7 | TRBV6-2/TRBV6-3 | TGTGCCAGCAGTTACTCGACTAGCGTAGACACCTCATTTTACGAGCAGTACTTC | CASSYSTSVDTSFYEQYF
NA | NA | TRBJ2-4 | TRBV30 | TGTGCCTGGACGGGGGGCCTCTCCAAAAACATTCAGTACTTC | CAWTGGLSKNIQYF
NA | NA | TRBJ1-6 | TRBV18 | TGTGCCAGCTCACCACCGGGACAACGGTCCGCTAATTCACCCCTCCACTTT | CASSPPGQRSANSPLHF
TRBD2 | NA | TRBJ2-5 | TRBV7-9 | TGTGCCAGCAGCCCCATGGGACGGGAGGGATCGGAGACCCAGTACTTC | CASSPMGREGSETQYF
NA | NA | TRBJ2-1 | TRBV5-1 | TGCGCCAGCAGCGCCGGTACTGAGCAGTTCTTC | CASSAGTEQFF
NA | once | TRBJ2-1 | TRBV6-1 | TGTGCCAGCAGTGAAGCTCGAGGGACTGGGGGCTACAATGAGCAGTTCTTC | CASSEARGTGGYNEQFF
TRBD2 | NA | TRBJ2-1 | TRBV7-9 | TGTGCCAGCAGCTTAATTGTTAGCGGGAGGGCCAACGATGAGCAGTTCTTC | CASSLIVSGRANDEQFF
TRBD2 | NA | TRBJ2-2 | TRBV18 | TGTGCCAGCTCACTCAATAGCGGGAGGAACACCGGGGAGCTGTTTTTT | CASSLNSGRNTGELFF